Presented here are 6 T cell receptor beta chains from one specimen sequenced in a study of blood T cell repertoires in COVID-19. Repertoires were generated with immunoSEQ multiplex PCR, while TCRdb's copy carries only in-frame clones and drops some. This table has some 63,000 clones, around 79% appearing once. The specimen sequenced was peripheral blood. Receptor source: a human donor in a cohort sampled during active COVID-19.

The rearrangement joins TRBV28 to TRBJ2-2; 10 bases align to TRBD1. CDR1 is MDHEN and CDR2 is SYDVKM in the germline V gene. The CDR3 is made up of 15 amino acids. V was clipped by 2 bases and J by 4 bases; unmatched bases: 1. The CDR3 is CASSLGQGVTGELFF. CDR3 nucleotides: TGTGCCAGCAGTTTAGGACAGGGGGTCACCGGGGAGCTGTTTTTT.

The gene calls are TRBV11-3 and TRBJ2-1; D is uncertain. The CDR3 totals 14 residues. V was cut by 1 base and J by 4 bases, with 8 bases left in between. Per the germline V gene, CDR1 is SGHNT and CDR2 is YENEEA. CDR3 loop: CASSLGSDYNEQFF. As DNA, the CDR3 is TGTGCCAGCAGCTTAGGGTCAGATTACAATGAGCAGTTCTTC.

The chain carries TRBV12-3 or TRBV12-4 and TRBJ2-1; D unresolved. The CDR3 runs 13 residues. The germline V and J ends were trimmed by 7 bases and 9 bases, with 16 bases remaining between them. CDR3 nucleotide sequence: TGTGCCAGCACCCATGAGGTCCCGCTTGAGCAGTTCTTC. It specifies CASTHEVPLEQFF.

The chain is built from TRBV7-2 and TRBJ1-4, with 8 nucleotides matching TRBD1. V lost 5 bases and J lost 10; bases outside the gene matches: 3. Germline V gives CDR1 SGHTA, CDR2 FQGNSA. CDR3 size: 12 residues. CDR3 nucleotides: TGTGCCAGCAGCAAAGACAGGGGAAAACTGTTTTTT. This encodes CASSKDRGKLFF.

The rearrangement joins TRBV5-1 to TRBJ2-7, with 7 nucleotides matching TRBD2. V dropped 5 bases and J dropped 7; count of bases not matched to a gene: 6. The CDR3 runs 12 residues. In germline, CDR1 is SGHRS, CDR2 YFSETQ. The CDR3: CASSSGTTEQYF. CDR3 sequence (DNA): TGCGCCAGCAGTTCCGGGACTACTGAGCAGTACTTC.

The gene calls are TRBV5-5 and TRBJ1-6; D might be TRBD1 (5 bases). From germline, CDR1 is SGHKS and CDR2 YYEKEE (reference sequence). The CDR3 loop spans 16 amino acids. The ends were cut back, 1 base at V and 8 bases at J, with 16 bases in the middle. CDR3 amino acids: CASSLYRGADHSPLHF. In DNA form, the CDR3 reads TGTGCCAGCAGCTTGTACCGCGGGGCAGACCATTCACCCCTCCACTTT.